The rows below give T cell receptor beta chains drawn from one sample of a study of technical replicates of blood from a few donors. Libraries were prepared by immunoSEQ multiplex PCR; TCRdb keeps only in-frame clonotypes and omits some of them. This sample carries 80,000 to 90,000 clones, around 94% of them seen once, and the ten largest clones take approximately 0.25%. The sample comprised T cells isolated from PBMCs. These receptors all stem from a human donor in good health. Each CDR3 is given with its conserved first and last residue. D genes are given only for firm matches. Not all rows give a size; the values are once, few, many and, for expanded clones, a class.

d_call cdr3_length clone_size j_call v_call cdr3_aa cdr3_nt
TRBD1 15 NA TRBJ2-1 TRBV27 CASSSRDRGSDEQFF TGTGCCAGCAGTTCAAGGGACAGGGGGTCGGATGAGCAGTTCTTC
NA 13 NA TRBJ1-1 TRBV27 CASRDRPNTEAFF TGTGCCAGCAGAGACAGACCGAACACTGAAGCTTTCTTT
NA 11 NA TRBJ2-5 TRBV12-5 CASGLRETQYF TGTGCTAGTGGTTTGCGGGAGACCCAGTACTTC
NA 13 NA TRBJ2-1 TRBV5-1 CASSNSLGYEQFF TGCGCCAGCAGCAACAGCTTGGGCTATGAGCAGTTCTTC
TRBD1 14 NA TRBJ1-2 TRBV6-5 CASSPRQGNDGYTF TGTGCCAGCAGTCCACGACAGGGGAACGATGGCTACACCTTC
NA 13 NA TRBJ2-2 TRBV6-6 CASSYSHGGELFF TGTGCCAGCAGTTACTCCCACGGCGGGGAGCTGTTTTTT
NA 11 NA TRBJ1-2 TRBV6-5 CASGHSGPPTF TGTGCCAGCGGTCACAGTGGCCCCCCCACCTTC
NA 15 NA TRBJ1-3 TRBV7-9 CASSSRTVSGNTIYF TGTGCCAGCAGCTCACGAACAGTCTCTGGAAACACCATATATTTT
NA 15 NA TRBJ2-5 TRBV5-1 CASSPALGSRETQYF TGCGCCAGCAGCCCAGCTTTAGGATCCAGGGAGACCCAGTACTTC
NA 14 NA TRBJ2-3 TRBV7-9 CASSLGPLTDTQYF TGTGCCAGCAGCTTAGGTCCCCTCACAGATACGCAGTATTTT
TRBD2 18 NA TRBJ2-1 TRBV5-1 CASSGGLAGVLLDNEQFF TGCGCCAGCAGCGGCGGACTAGCGGGAGTATTGCTAGACAATGAGCAGTTCTTC
TRBD1 14 NA TRBJ2-7 TRBV4-1 CASSRDSVSYEQYF TGCGCCAGCAGCCGGGACAGTGTGTCCTACGAGCAGTACTTC
TRBD2 16 NA TRBJ2-3 TRBV11-3 CASSSGTSGSTDTQYF TGTGCCAGCAGCTCCGGGACTAGCGGGAGCACAGATACGCAGTATTTT
NA 15 NA TRBJ1-4 TRBV28 CASTTTGTGGEKLFF TGTGCCAGCACCACTACAGGCACCGGGGGTGAAAAACTGTTTTTT
TRBD1 15 NA TRBJ1-4 TRBV5-1 CASSFDRATNEKLFF TGCGCCAGCAGCTTCGACAGGGCAACTAATGAAAAACTGTTTTTT
NA 18 NA TRBJ2-6 TRBV5-4 CASSFGAGARSGANVLTF TGTGCCAGCAGCTTCGGTGCGGGGGCCAGGTCTGGGGCCAACGTCCTGACTTTC
TRBD1 14 NA TRBJ1-2 TRBV7-9 CASSLRDRGKSYTF TGTGCCAGCAGCTTAAGGGACAGGGGTAAAAGCTACACCTTC
TRBD1 16 NA TRBJ1-2 TRBV7-9 CASSPRRDRGIGGYTF TGTGCCAGCAGCCCCCGCAGGGACAGGGGAATAGGTGGCTACACCTTC
NA 16 NA TRBJ1-2 TRBV9 CASSVDNLRTNYGYTF TGTGCCAGCAGCGTGGACAACCTCAGGACTAACTATGGCTACACCTTC
TRBD2 17 once TRBJ2-1 TRBV7-8 CASSLGQREGSGNEQFF TGTGCCAGCAGCTTGGGACAACGGGAGGGCTCTGGCAATGAGCAGTTCTTC
TRBD2 18 once TRBJ2-3 TRBV6-1 CASSEVIVREGLLDTQYF TGTGCCAGCAGTGAAGTTATCGTGCGGGAGGGCCTCTTAGATACGCAGTATTTT
TRBD1 13 NA TRBJ1-2 TRBV18 CASSPETGRGYTF TGTGCCAGCTCACCAGAGACAGGGCGCGGCTACACCTTC
NA 14 NA TRBJ1-1 TRBV29-1 CSVEGDEGVAEAFF TGCAGCGTCGAGGGGGACGAGGGGGTAGCTGAAGCTTTCTTT
NA 16 NA TRBJ1-4 TRBV4-2 CASSQSRRVLNEKLFF TGTGCCAGCAGCCAGTCCCGACGGGTACTTAATGAAAAACTGTTTTTT
NA 15 NA TRBJ1-1 TRBV10-2 CASSANSGFNTEAFF TGCGCCAGCAGCGCTAATTCGGGATTCAACACTGAAGCTTTCTTT
NA 13 once TRBJ1-2 TRBV29-1 CSVGSITSYGYTF TGCAGCGTTGGAAGTATAACTAGCTATGGCTACACCTTC
NA 15 few TRBJ2-1 TRBV6-4 CASSDSSGTGNEQFF TGTGCCAGCAGTGACTCTAGCGGTACCGGCAATGAGCAGTTCTTC
NA 15 NA TRBJ2-1 TRBV10-1 CASSEVLGSNNEQFF TGCGCCAGCAGTGAGGTTCTGGGGAGCAACAATGAGCAGTTCTTC
NA 16 NA TRBJ2-3 TRBV7-9 CASSRAPSFRADTQYF TGTGCCAGCAGCCGAGCCCCCAGTTTCAGGGCAGATACGCAGTATTTT
TRBD2 16 NA TRBJ2-7 TRBV19 CASSMGGAGGAYEQYF TGTGCCAGTAGTATGGGAGGAGCGGGAGGAGCCTACGAGCAGTACTTC
NA 14 NA TRBJ2-7 TRBV6-1 CASSELTGFYEQYF TGTGCCAGCAGTGAATTAACAGGATTCTACGAGCAGTACTTC
NA 11 NA TRBJ1-1 TRBV18 CASGEGTEAFF TGTGCTTCAGGGGAAGGTACTGAAGCTTTCTTT
NA 11 NA TRBJ2-1 TRBV7-9 CASSPGSEQFF TGTGCCAGCAGCCCAGGCAGTGAGCAGTTCTTC
NA 15 once TRBJ1-1 TRBV28 CASSSTGTTNTEAFF TGTGCCAGCAGTTCAACCGGGACAACGAACACTGAAGCTTTCTTT
NA 13 NA TRBJ1-3 TRBV29-1 CSVVAVSGNTIYF TGCAGCGTTGTGGCGGTCTCTGGAAACACCATATATTTT
NA 14 NA TRBJ1-1 TRBV6-1 CASSRTPANTEAFF TGTGCCAGCAGTCGGACACCTGCGAACACTGAAGCTTTCTTT
TRBD1 17 NA TRBJ2-2 TRBV11-2 CASRSIRTGGNTGELFF TGTGCCAGCAGATCCATCCGGACAGGGGGGAACACCGGGGAGCTGTTTTTT
TRBD1 17 NA TRBJ1-4 TRBV29-1 CSVEGTGGNLALEKLFF TGCAGCGTTGAAGGGACAGGGGGCAATCTCGCACTGGAAAAACTGTTTTTT
TRBD2 16 NA TRBJ2-1 TRBV4-1 CASSQSSVGGSYEQFF TGCGCCAGCAGCCAGTCTTCGGTCGGCGGGAGCTATGAGCAGTTCTTC
NA 14 NA TRBJ2-2 TRBV10-1 CASSDSYGTGELFF TGCGCCAGCAGTGACAGTTATGGCACCGGGGAGCTGTTTTTT
NA 13 NA TRBJ1-1 TRBV19 CASKRGRQTEAFF TGTGCCAGTAAACGAGGTCGACAGACTGAAGCTTTCTTT
NA 13 NA TRBJ1-2 TRBV5-1 CASSLYLNGGYTF TGCGCCAGCAGCTTGTACCTCAACGGGGGCTACACCTTC
TRBD1 16 NA TRBJ2-6 TRBV6-4 CASSGTGGAGANVLTF TGTGCCAGCAGTGGGACAGGGGGCGCTGGGGCCAACGTCCTGACTTTC
NA 14 NA TRBJ1-1 TRBV5-1 CASSWGTGTTEAFF TGCGCCAGCAGCTGGGGAACAGGGACCACTGAAGCTTTCTTT
NA 15 NA TRBJ2-7 TRBV7-2 CASSLVGGGGYEQYF TGTGCCAGCAGCTTAGTCGGGGGAGGTGGATACGAGCAGTACTTC
TRBD1 12 NA TRBJ2-7 TRBV29-1 CSVEQGAYEQYF TGCAGCGTTGAACAGGGGGCCTACGAGCAGTACTTC
NA 14 NA TRBJ1-4 TRBV11-2 CASSWRGLAEKLFF TGTGCCAGCAGCTGGCGGGGCTTGGCTGAAAAACTGTTTTTT
NA 13 NA TRBJ1-2 TRBV27 CASSPRGNYGYTF TGTGCCAGCAGCCCCCGGGGGAACTATGGCTACACCTTC
NA 13 NA TRBJ2-1 TRBV27 CASAVGSYNEQFF TGTGCCAGCGCGGTGGGCTCCTACAATGAGCAGTTCTTC
TRBD1 14 NA TRBJ1-4 TRBV14 CASSPGQFNEKLFF TGTGCCAGCAGCCCGGGACAGTTTAATGAAAAACTGTTTTTT
NA 14 NA TRBJ2-2 TRBV7-6 CASANNYRSGELFF TGTGCCAGCGCGAATAACTATAGGTCCGGGGAGCTGTTTTTT
NA 16 NA TRBJ2-7 TRBV14 CASSPGRGSRGGEQYF TGTGCCAGCAGCCCAGGACGCGGGTCGAGGGGGGGAGAGCAGTACTTC
TRBD2 15 NA TRBJ2-1 TRBV11-2 CASSTQREGHNEQFF TGTGCCAGCAGCACTCAGCGGGAGGGCCACAATGAGCAGTTCTTC
NA 16 NA TRBJ1-5 TRBV19 CASSMDRILSNQPQHF TGTGCCAGTAGTATGGACAGAATCCTTAGCAATCAGCCCCAGCATTTT
NA 13 NA TRBJ2-2 TRBV13 CASSPRGTGELFF TGTGCCAGCAGCCCTAGGGGAACCGGGGAGCTGTTTTTT
NA 14 NA TRBJ2-5 TRBV14 CASRKSRQKETQYF TGTGCCAGCAGAAAATCTCGACAGAAAGAGACCCAGTACTTC
TRBD1 15 once TRBJ2-2 TRBV10-3 CAIRTGATRAGELFF TGTGCCATCAGAACAGGGGCGACGAGGGCCGGGGAGCTGTTTTTT